The T cell receptor (beta chain) under discussion was sequenced for a study of PD-1 blockade in classical Hodgkin lymphoma. Study results and limitations: Nivolumab initiation under 1 year post-ASCT meant exclusion. Diversity similar to that of newly diagnosed patients was seen at baseline in complete responders. Healthy donors were reported to have higher baseline TCR diversity than newly diagnosed patients.

Sequenced by immunoSEQ multiplex PCR; TCRdb stores in-frame clones only, minus some. The table has approximately 18,000 clones, around 80% seen once; the top ten hold 1.5% to 2%. This clone has just a few counts. Its antigen is not identified. The CDR3 is 15 residues long. Germline CDR1 LNHNV, CDR2 YYDKDF (reference sequence). Unmatched junction bases numbered 6, after V lost 5 bases and J lost 3 bases. Described time point: cycle 4 day 1 (C4D1), after 5 to 7 weeks of nivolumab. Every one of the patients relapsed after autologous stem cell transplantation (brentuximab vedotin exposure was variable). CD4+ T cells were purified from thawed PBMCs by negative selection. Complete response, partial response or progressive disease was each patient's best response.

The chain employs TRBV15 and TRBJ1-2, with TRBD1 matching over 10 bases. The sequenced sample was CD4+ T cells from blood, obtained before the fourth cycle of nivolumab. The sequence was collected from a human donor with classical Hodgkin lymphoma. CDR3 region: CATSGRDRGDYGYTF. CDR3 DNA: TGTGCCACCAGCGGAAGGGACAGGGGAGACTATGGCTACACCTTC.